Below are 27 T cell receptor beta chains sequenced from a single sample in a study of blood T cell repertoires in COVID-19. Produced via immunoSEQ multiplex PCR; TCRdb's table is partial and in-frame only. The sample carries approximately 200,000 clones, about 84% recorded once. Sequenced: PBMCs or T cells enriched from blood (not recorded which). The receptor set was obtained from a woman aged 40 to 49 with acute COVID-19.

The CDR3 is CSVGESYGYTF. CDR3 in DNA: TGCAGCGTTGGAGAGAGTTATGGCTACACCTTC. The V call is TRBV29-1, the J call TRBJ1-2; D uncertain. The V end was cut by 4 bases, the J end by 5 bases, with 8 bases between. The CDR3 runs to 11 residues. CDR1 SQVTM and CDR2 ANQGSEA come from the germline V gene. Variable domain in full (rest from reference TRBV29-1 and TRBJ1-2): SAVISQKPSRDICQRGTSLTIQCQVDSQVTMMFWYRQQPGQSLTLIATANQGSEATYESGFVIDKFPISRPNLTFSTLTVSNMSPEDSSIYLCSVGESYGYTFGSGTRLTVV.

V and J are TRBV10-3 and TRBJ1-2, with 10 nucleotides matching TRBD1. Germline trimming cut 3 bases from V and 6 bases from J; bases unmatched to any gene: 4. Germline CDR1 is ENHRY and CDR2 is SYGVKD. CDR3 length: 14 amino acids. The CDR3 reads CAISETGQGNGYTF. CDR3 nucleotides: TGTGCCATCAGTGAAACGGGACAGGGGAATGGCTACACCTTC.

A few counts support this clone. The V call is TRBV7-9, the J call TRBJ2-5, with TRBD1 identical over 9 bases. Germline V gene data show CDR1 as SEHNR and CDR2 as FQNEAQ (reference sequence). This CDR3 has 14 residues. The V gene end was trimmed by 5 bases and the J gene end by 7 bases; junction bases not matched to a gene: 8. In DNA, the CDR3 is TGTGCCAGCAGCCAACAGGGGGCGAAGGGGACCCAGTACTTC. This translates into CASSQQGAKGTQYF.

This sequence joins TRBV6-2 or TRBV6-3 and TRBJ2-7; TRBD2 aligns across 9 bases. Looked up from germline, CDR1 is MNHEY and CDR2 is SVGEGT. V dropped 0 bases and J dropped 3; count of bases not matched to a gene: 6. The CDR3 runs 16 residues. The CDR3 DNA is TGTGCCAGCAGTTACTCGAGTAGCGGGAGTCTCTACGAGCAGTACTTC. Its translation: CASSYSSSGSLYEQYF.

The J gene is TRBJ2-1, the V gene TRBV3-1 (or the pseudogene TRBV3-2); a possible D gene is TRBD2 (6 bases). Per the germline V gene, CDR1 is LGHDT and CDR2 is YNNKEL (reference sequence). The length of the CDR3 is 18 residues. Trimming cost V 0 bases and J 2 bases, with 17 bases left between them. This CDR3 is CASSQEFPSRGPYNEQFF. CDR3 sequence (DNA): TGTGCCAGCAGCCAAGAATTCCCCTCGCGGGGACCCTACAATGAGCAGTTCTTC.

V usage is TRBV12-3 or TRBV12-4 and J usage is TRBJ1-5; D gene uncertain. The CDR3 length is 13 residues. The V gene lost 3 bases and the J gene lost 5 bases, with 8 bases spanning the gap. The CDR3 nucleotides are TGTGCCAGCAGTTTCGGGTTATATCAGCCCCAGCATTTT. It encodes CASSFGLYQPQHF.

This clone has just a few counts. The chain joins TRBV2 to TRBJ1-2, with TRBD1 matching 7 bases. Trimming cost V 6 bases and J 2 bases; bases outside gene matches: 9. Germline V lookup: CDR1 SNHLY, CDR2 FYNNEI. CDR3 size: 15 residues. The CDR3 DNA follows: TGTGCCAGCAGGGCCACGGGACAGCCGAACTATGGCTACACCTTC. It codes for CASRATGQPNYGYTF. Together with reference TRBV2 and TRBJ1-2, the CDR3 gives the full variable domain: EPEVTQTPSHQVTQMGQEVILRCVPISNHLYFYWYRQILGQKVEFLVSFYNNEISEKSEIFDDQFSVERPDGSNFTLKIRSTKLEDSAMYFCASRATGQPNYGYTFGSGTRLTVV.

The sample holds a few counts of this clone. Distinct nucleotide sequences in the sample also encode this CDR3. V and J are TRBV18 and TRBJ1-6; TRBD1 matches 7 bases. J gave up 7 bases and V 0 bases, and 3 bases lay outside the gene matches. The CDR3 is made up of 15 amino acids. Looked up from germline, CDR1 is KGHSH and CDR2 is LQKENI. In DNA form, the CDR3 reads TGTGCCAGCTCACCACCGAGGGGGCGAAATTCACCCCTCCACTTT. Translating it yields CASSPPRGRNSPLHF.

This clone was seen more than once but under ten times. This chain links TRBV27 with TRBJ2-7; weak D call: TRBD1 (6 bases). V lost 0 bases, J lost 5 bases, and 14 bases lay in between. Germline CDR1 reads MNHEY; CDR2 reads SMNVEV (reference sequence). The CDR3 has 15 residues. CDR3 residues: CASSLSVGDTHEQYF. As DNA, the CDR3 is TGTGCCAGCAGTTTATCGGTTGGGGACACCCACGAGCAGTACTTC.

Only one count was recorded for this clone. The chain joins TRBV14 to TRBJ1-1; D is unclear. The V gene's germline CDR1 is SGHDN and CDR2 FVKESK. V lost 4 bases and J 5 bases, leaving 11 bases between the germline ends. This CDR3 contains 13 residues. Here the CDR3 DNA reads TGTGCCAGCAGCCTAGCCCGTAATACTGAAGCTTTCTTT. This codes for CASSLARNTEAFF.

The gene calls are TRBV25-1 and TRBJ2-3; 9 bases are shared with TRBD1. The junction had 2 bases not matched to a gene; V was cut back by 2 bases and J by 2 bases. Germline-derived CDR1 and CDR2 are MGHDK and SYGVNS. The CDR3 runs to 15 residues. DNA for the CDR3: TGTGCCAGCAGTGAAAGGGACAGGGTCACAGATACGCAGTATTTT. Translated: CASSERDRVTDTQYF.

This clone was recorded a few times. The V call is TRBV4-3, the J call TRBJ2-4; no firm D call. V was clipped by 4 bases and J by 10 bases, with 14 bases between them. The CDR3 contains 13 residues. Per the germline V gene, CDR1 is LGHNA and CDR2 is YSLEER. Here the CDR3 reads CASSRIVQEIQYF. Written as DNA, the CDR3 is TGCGCCAGCAGCCGGATCGTCCAGGAAATTCAGTACTTC.

The chain carries TRBV4-1 and TRBJ2-7, with 13 bases fitting TRBD2. V shed 0 bases and J 2 bases; nucleotides not matched to a gene: 7. Germline loops: CDR1 MGHRA, CDR2 YSYEKL. The CDR3 length is 18 residues. CDR3 residues: CASSQDRTSGSIAYEQYF. The CDR3 nucleotides read TGCGCCAGCAGCCAAGATAGGACTAGCGGGAGTATCGCCTACGAGCAGTACTTC.

This clone has only a few counts. The gene calls are TRBV12-3 or TRBV12-4 and TRBJ1-1; D gene unclear. This CDR3 contains 13 residues. The ends were cut back, 4 bases at V and 1 base at J, with 7 bases in the middle. The chain's CDR3 is CASSSQSNTEAFF. The CDR3 coding sequence is TGTGCCAGCAGTTCTCAGTCGAACACTGAAGCTTTCTTT.

The genes are TRBV6-2 or TRBV6-3 and TRBJ2-7; D not resolved. The CDR3 is made up of 13 amino acids. CDR1 MNHEY and CDR2 SVGEGT come from the germline V gene. V dropped 0 bases and J dropped 6 bases, with 9 bases sitting between them. The CDR3 is CASSYSPVVEQYF. The CDR3 DNA reads as TGTGCCAGCAGTTACTCCCCAGTTGTCGAGCAGTACTTC.

In its sample, this clone was seen once. V is TRBV19 and J is TRBJ2-1, with 7 positions matching TRBD2. There are 13 residues in the CDR3. V shed 6 bases and J 7 bases; nucleotides not matched to a gene: 6. CDR1 and CDR2 (germline): LNHDA, SQIVND (reference sequence). This CDR3 is CASSRLAWNEQFF. CDR3 bases: TGTGCCAGTAGCAGACTAGCCTGGAATGAGCAGTTCTTC. The whole variable domain, remainder taken from reference TRBV19 and TRBJ2-1, is DGGITQSPKYLFRKEGQNVTLSCEQNLNHDAMYWYRQDPGQGLRLIYYSQIVNDFQKGDIAEGYSVSREKKESFPLTVTSAQKNPTAFYLCASSRLAWNEQFFGPGTRLTVL.

V usage is TRBV4-3 and J usage is TRBJ1-2, with D maybe TRBD1 (6 bases). CDR1 is LGHNA and CDR2 is YSLEER in the germline V gene. V was cut by 0 bases and J by 5 bases, with 16 bases left in between. The CDR3 loop spans 16 amino acids. CDR3 coding DNA: TGCGCCAGCAGCCAAGATCCCGGGGGGCGCAGGTATGGCTACACCTTC. Residues: CASSQDPGGRRYGYTF.

The chain joins TRBV28 to TRBJ2-6, with D perhaps matching TRBD2 (5 bases). The CDR3 sequence is 16 residues long. Germline V gene lookup returns CDR1 MDHEN and CDR2 SYDVKM. V gave up 6 bases and J gave up 0 bases, with 12 bases separating them. CDR3 in DNA: TGTGCCAGCAGCCCAGCGGTGAGCTCTGGGGCCAACGTCCTGACTTTC. It translates to CASSPAVSSGANVLTF. The full variable domain, in which reference TRBV28 and TRBJ2-6 provide the parts outside the CDR3, is DVKVTQSSRYLVKRTGEKVFLECVQDMDHENMFWYRQDPGLGLRLIYFSYDVKMKEKGDIPEGYSVSREKKERFSLILESASTNQTSMYLCASSPAVSSGANVLTFGAGSRLTVL.

The rearrangement uses TRBV4-1 and TRBJ1-2; 10 nucleotides align to TRBD1. The CDR3 is 14 amino acids. Unmatched junction bases numbered 2, after V lost 0 bases and J lost 7 bases. Germline V gives CDR1 MGHRA, CDR2 YSYEKL. The CDR3, as DNA: TGCGCCAGCAGCCAAGATTGGACAGGGGGTGGCTACACCTTC. This translates into CASSQDWTGGGYTF.

This clone was detected a few times. The V call is TRBV10-3, the J call TRBJ1-1; D might be TRBD1 (5 bases). V gave up 0 bases and J gave up 8 bases, with 16 bases separating them. From germline, CDR1 is ENHRY and CDR2 SYGVKD. This CDR3 contains 15 residues. CDR3 DNA: TGTGCCATCAGTGAGTCGGGCAGGGCCCAGAACGAAGCTTTCTTT. It encodes CAISESGRAQNEAFF.

The chain uses TRBV7-3 and TRBJ2-3, with TRBD2 matching 9 bases. This CDR3 region has 16 residues. The V segment lost 4 bases and the J segment 1 base; nucleotides outside the gene matches: 6. The germline gives CDR1 SGHTA, CDR2 FQGTGA. DNA of the CDR3: TGTGCCAGCAGCTGGGGAGCGGGAGGCGGCACAGATACGCAGTATTTT. Protein sequence: CASSWGAGGGTDTQYF. Combining the CDR3 with reference TRBV7-3 and TRBJ2-3 gives the whole variable domain GAGVSQTPSNKVTEKGKYVELRCDPISGHTALYWYRQSLGQGPEFLIYFQGTGAADDSGLPNDRFFAVRPEGSVSTLKIQRTERGDSAVYLCASSWGAGGGTDTQYFGPGTRLTVL.

The chain couples TRBV7-9 to TRBJ2-5; 7 bases align to TRBD1. The CDR3 length is 15 residues. Germline-derived CDR1 and CDR2 are SEHNR and FQNEAQ (reference sequence). V trimming: 3 bases; J trimming: 4 bases; junction bases outside the gene matches: 8. The chain's CDR3 is CASSLTGSPGETQYF. In nucleotides, the CDR3 is TGTGCCAGCAGCTTGACAGGGTCCCCCGGAGAGACCCAGTACTTC.

The chain carries TRBV6-6 and TRBJ1-6, with no clear D. The CDR3 covers 15 residues. Germline assignment: CDR1 MNHNY and CDR2 SVGAGI (reference sequence). V was trimmed by 5 bases and J by 7 bases, leaving 15 bases between them. CDR3 sequence reads: CASSDWVGRNSPLHF. The CDR3 region has the DNA TGTGCCAGCAGTGACTGGGTGGGCCGGAATTCACCCCTCCACTTT.

The J gene is TRBJ1-1, the V gene TRBV5-1; D is ambiguous. The CDR3 consists of 14 residues. Trimming took off 0 bases at V and 5 bases at J, with 11 bases between the two ends. Germline CDR1 and CDR2: SGHRS and YFSETQ. CDR3: CASSLGAMMTEAFF. CDR3 DNA: TGCGCCAGCAGCTTGGGGGCGATGATGACTGAAGCTTTCTTT.

This clone was observed a few times. The chain couples TRBV28 to TRBJ1-5; D unresolved. Germline V gene lookup returns CDR1 MDHEN and CDR2 SYDVKM. V was cut by 2 bases and J by 0 bases, with 5 bases left in between. This CDR3 has 14 amino acids. The CDR3 nucleotides read TGTGCCAGCAGTTTAGTCTATAGCAATCAGCCCCAGCATTTT. Translated: CASSLVYSNQPQHF.

The chain employs TRBV7-2 and TRBJ2-7; TRBD1 aligns across 10 bases. V lost 5 bases to trimming and J lost 6 bases; unmatched junction nucleotides: 10. Germline CDR1 SGHTA, CDR2 FQGNSA. This CDR3 is built from 15 residues. CDR3 protein: CASSSRPGQGFEQYF. DNA of the CDR3: TGTGCCAGCAGCAGCAGACCGGGACAGGGGTTCGAGCAGTACTTC.

The CDR3 sequence is CASSQDPTSGISTDTQYF. CDR3 sequence (DNA): TGCGCCAGCAGCCAAGATCCCACTAGCGGGATTAGCACAGATACGCAGTATTTT. This chain links TRBV4-3 with TRBJ2-3; 10 bases match TRBD2. The CDR3 contains 18 residues. Germline trimming cut 0 bases from V and 0 bases from J; bases unmatched to any gene: 6. Germline values: CDR1 LGHNA, CDR2 YSLEER.